A selection of T cell receptor beta chains follows, all from one sample in a study of T cell repertoires in cytomegalovirus infection. Their antigens remain unidentified. TCRdb independently ran MiXCR on the reads; one entry per CDR3 protein. The sample contains 650,000 to 900,000 distinct CDR3 sequences, about 28% of which appear only once. The sequenced sample was cultured CD8+ T cells from PBMCs, obtained from culture after CMV antigen stimulation. These receptors were obtained from a human donor in good health (CMV status not recorded). Some clones in this sample may be carry-over from other donors' samples. Each CDR3 is given with its conserved first and last residue. A D gene is named only where the DNA matches it firmly. A clone size is listed for some rows: how often the clone was seen (once, few, many), or a class if it is expanded.

abundance	v_gene	j_gene	d_gene	CDR3aa	CDR3nt
few	TRBV7-9	TRBJ2-7	TRBD1	CASSHRDSTYEQYF	TGTGCCAGCAGCCACCGGGACAGTACCTACGAGCAGTACTTC
NA	TRBV7-9	TRBJ1-2	NA	CASSLGQRARYGYTF	TGTGCCAGCAGCCTTGGACAGAGGGCCCGCTATGGCTACACCTTC
few	TRBV19	TRBJ1-2	TRBD1	CATSNPTGERRTELNF	TGTGCCACTTCAAATCCCACAGGGGAAAGGCGAACGGAACTAAACTTC
NA	TRBV6-1	TRBJ2-7	NA	CASSEGWRGGTYEQYF	TGTGCCAGCAGTGAAGGGTGGCGGGGAGGCACCTACGAGCAGTACTTC
NA	TRBV20-1	TRBJ1-2	TRBD1	CSGGDSTYGYTF	TGCAGTGGGGGGGACAGCACCTATGGCTACACCTTC
NA	TRBV4-3	TRBJ1-2	NA	CASSQELIGYGYTF	TGCGCCAGCAGCCAAGAGCTAATCGGCTATGGCTACACCTTC
few	TRBV28	TRBJ2-1	TRBD2	CASVKHTSGGVYNEQFF	TGTGCCAGCGTGAAACATACTAGCGGGGGGGTCTACAATGAGCAGTTCTTC
NA	TRBV12-3/TRBV12-4	TRBJ2-1	NA	CASSLRKGYEQFF	TGTGCCAGCAGTTTACGGAAGGGGTATGAGCAGTTCTTC
few	TRBV7-9	TRBJ2-3	NA	CASSPPRDQSTDTQYF	TGTGCCAGCAGCCCCCCCCGGGACCAGAGCACAGATACGCAGTATTTT
NA	TRBV15	TRBJ1-4	NA	CATSSPRRGFERLFF	TGTGCCACCAGCAGCCCAAGGAGGGGATTTGAAAGACTGTTTTTT
few	TRBV25-1	TRBJ1-6	NA	CASSERAGSYNSPLHF	TGTGCCAGCAGTGAACGGGCAGGGAGCTATAATTCACCCCTCCACTTT
NA	TRBV6-2/TRBV6-3	TRBJ1-2	NA	CASSPRQSTNYGYTF	TGTGCCAGCAGCCCCCGACAGTCGACTAACTATGGCTACACCTTC
NA	TRBV12-3/TRBV12-4	TRBJ1-6	NA	CASSSGGPLHF	TGTGCCAGCAGTTCAGGAGGGCCCCTCCACTTT
few	TRBV10-3	TRBJ1-6	NA	CAISESEESSSPLHF	TGTGCCATCAGTGAGTCGGAGGAGAGTTCTTCACCCCTCCACTTT
many	TRBV7-2	TRBJ2-7	TRBD1	CASSLAGTGTYEQYF	TGTGCCAGCAGCTTGGCCGGGACAGGAACCTACGAGCAGTACTTC
NA	TRBV5-4	TRBJ1-1	NA	CLWLENTEAFF	TGTTTGTGGCTGGAGAACACTGAAGCTTTCTTT
few	TRBV4-1	TRBJ1-5	NA	CASSQDGGLGQPQHF	TGCGCCAGCAGCCAAGATGGGGGATTGGGTCAGCCCCAGCATTTT
NA	TRBV5-4	TRBJ2-5	NA	CASSLRRGETETQYF	TGTGCCAGCAGCTTAAGGCGAGGGGAAACAGAGACCCAGTACTTC
many	TRBV7-9	TRBJ2-2	TRBD1	CASSLDRGQTGELFF	TGTGCCAGCAGCCTGGACAGGGGGCAAACCGGGGAGCTGTTTTTT
many	TRBV5-4	TRBJ2-3	TRBD1	CASSSGPGQGTDTQYF	TGTGCCAGCAGCTCTGGACCGGGACAGGGCACAGATACGCAGTATTTT
few	TRBV7-9	TRBJ2-1	TRBD2	CASSGGAPDEQFF	TGTGCCAGTAGCGGGGGGGCACCGGATGAGCAGTTCTTC
NA	TRBV7-9	TRBJ1-1	NA	CASSGAGGTEAFF	TGTGCCAGCAGCGGGGCGGGGGGCACTGAAGCTTTCTTT
NA	TRBV19	TRBJ1-5	NA	CASLKTDTRNQPQHF	TGTGCCAGTCTAAAGACGGACACCCGCAATCAGCCCCAGCATTTT
few	TRBV19	TRBJ1-5	NA	CASSIPTPYSNQPQHF	TGTGCCAGTAGTATTCCAACACCATATAGCAATCAGCCCCAGCATTTT
NA	TRBV27	TRBJ2-3	TRBD2	CASSLASGPQDTQYF	TGTGCCAGCAGTTTAGCTAGCGGACCCCAGGATACGCAGTATTTT
NA	TRBV7-2	TRBJ1-2	NA	CASSPRQVAYGYTF	TGTGCCAGCAGCCCTCGACAGGTGGCTTATGGCTACACCTTC
NA	TRBV28	TRBJ1-5	NA	CASSLQEYSNQPQRF	TGTGCCAGCAGCCTACAGGAATATAGCAATCAGCCCCAGCGTTTT
NA	TRBV27	TRBJ2-3	TRBD1	CASSTPGQGAFRDTQYF	TGTGCCAGCAGTACCCCGGGACAGGGGGCTTTTAGAGATACGCAGTATTTT
NA	TRBV6-6	TRBJ2-2	TRBD1	CASSYGRQGKGGELFF	TGTGCCAGCAGTTATGGTCGACAGGGGAAAGGCGGGGAGCTGTTTTTT
NA	TRBV2	TRBJ2-7	TRBD1	CASSSIAPGQGYEQYF	TGTGCCAGCAGTTCCATTGCCCCGGGACAGGGCTACGAGCAGTACTTC
NA	TRBV4-1	TRBJ2-7	TRBD2	CASSQVISGDYEQYF	TGCGCCAGCAGCCAAGTTATTAGCGGGGACTACGAGCAGTACTTC
few	TRBV7-6	TRBJ2-7	NA	CASSLGGPGGGEQYF	TGTGCCAGCAGCTTAGGGGGGCCGGGGGGCGGCGAGCAGTACTTC
NA	TRBV4-1	TRBJ1-1	NA	CASSHTGMNTEAFF	TGCGCCAGCAGCCATACAGGCATGAACACTGAAGCTTTCTTT
NA	TRBV7-6	TRBJ1-2	NA	CASSLVSDYGYTF	TGTGCCAGCAGCTTAGTCAGCGACTATGGCTACACCTTC
NA	TRBV6-1	TRBJ2-2	NA	CASGGRDTGELFF	TGTGCCAGCGGGGGTAGGGACACCGGGGAGCTGTTTTTT
few	TRBV28	TRBJ1-1	NA	CASSFAPLGSTEAFF	TGTGCCAGCAGTTTCGCGCCCCTGGGATCCACTGAAGCTTTCTTT
few	TRBV7-9	TRBJ2-2	NA	CASSYSAGGYTGELFF	TGTGCCAGCAGCTATTCAGCAGGAGGGTACACCGGGGAGCTGTTTTTT
few	TRBV19	TRBJ1-5	NA	CASSAQGEQPQHF	TGTGCCAGTAGTGCGCAGGGTGAACAGCCCCAGCATTTT
NA	TRBV4-1	TRBJ1-2	NA	CASSQEEYDYGYTF	TGCGCCAGCAGCCAAGAGGAGTATGACTATGGCTACACCTTC
few	TRBV19	TRBJ1-6	TRBD1	CATTGQASRNSPLHF	TGTGCCACTACCGGACAGGCTAGTCGAAATTCACCCCTCCACTTT
NA	TRBV4-1	TRBJ1-1	NA	CASSQEFQSTEAFF	TGCGCCAGCAGCCAAGAATTTCAGAGCACTGAAGCTTTCTTT